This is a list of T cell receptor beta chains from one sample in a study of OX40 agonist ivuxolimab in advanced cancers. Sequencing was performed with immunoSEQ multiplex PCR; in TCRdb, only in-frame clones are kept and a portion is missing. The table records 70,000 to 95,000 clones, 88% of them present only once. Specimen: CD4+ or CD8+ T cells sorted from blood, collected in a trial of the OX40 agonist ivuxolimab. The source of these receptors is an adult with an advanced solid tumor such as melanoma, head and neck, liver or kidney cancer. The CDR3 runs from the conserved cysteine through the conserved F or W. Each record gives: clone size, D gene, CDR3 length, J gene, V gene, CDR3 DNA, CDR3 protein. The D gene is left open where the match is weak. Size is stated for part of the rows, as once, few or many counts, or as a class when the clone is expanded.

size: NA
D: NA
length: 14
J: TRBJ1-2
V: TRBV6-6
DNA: TGTGCCAGCAGTAAGAGGCCTTTAGAGCGTGGCTACACCTTC
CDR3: CASSKRPLERGYTF

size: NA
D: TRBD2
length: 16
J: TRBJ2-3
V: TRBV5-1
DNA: TGCGCCAGCAGCTTGGGGCTAGCGGAGAGCACAGATACGCAGTATTTT
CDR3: CASSLGLAESTDTQYF

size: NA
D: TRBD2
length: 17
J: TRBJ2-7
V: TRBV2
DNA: TGTGCCAGCAGGGGACTAGCGGGAGGCCTTAGCTCCTACGAGCAGTACTTC
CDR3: CASRGLAGGLSSYEQYF

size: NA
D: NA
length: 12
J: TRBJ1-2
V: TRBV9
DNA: TGTGCCAGCAGCAAGGGTTACTATGGCTACACCTTC
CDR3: CASSKGYYGYTF

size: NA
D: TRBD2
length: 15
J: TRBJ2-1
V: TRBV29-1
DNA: TGCAGCACGACCCTAGCGGGAGGGCCCGACAATGAGCAGTTCTTC
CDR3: CSTTLAGGPDNEQFF

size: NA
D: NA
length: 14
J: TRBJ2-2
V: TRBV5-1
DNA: TGCGCCAGCAGCTGGGAGCCATACACCGGGGAGCTGTTTTTT
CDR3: CASSWEPYTGELFF

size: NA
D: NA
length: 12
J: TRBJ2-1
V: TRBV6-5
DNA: TGTGCCAGTAAGAACGGTAGGGATGAGCAGTTCTTC
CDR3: CASKNGRDEQFF

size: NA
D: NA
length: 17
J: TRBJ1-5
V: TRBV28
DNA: TGTGCCAGCAGTTTATCCTTCGCGGAGGTTTCAAATCAGCCCCAGCATTTT
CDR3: CASSLSFAEVSNQPQHF

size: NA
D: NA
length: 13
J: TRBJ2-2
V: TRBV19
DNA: TGTGCCAGTAGTCGCGATAGGACCGGGGAGCTGTTTTTT
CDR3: CASSRDRTGELFF

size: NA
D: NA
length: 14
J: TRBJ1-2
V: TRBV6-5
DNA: TGTGCCAGCAGTTACTCGACAGGTGACTATGGCTACACCTTC
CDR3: CASSYSTGDYGYTF

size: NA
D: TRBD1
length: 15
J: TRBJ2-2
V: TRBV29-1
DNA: TGCAGCGTTGCCAAGGGGGCGAAGAACACCGGGGAGCTGTTTTTT
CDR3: CSVAKGAKNTGELFF

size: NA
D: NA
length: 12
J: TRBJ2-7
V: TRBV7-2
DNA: TGTGCCAGCAGCGCCCAGAGATACGAGCAGTACTTC
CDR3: CASSAQRYEQYF

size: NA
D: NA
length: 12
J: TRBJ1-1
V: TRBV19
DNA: TGTGCCAGTAGGCTCCGGCCAGATGAAGCTTTCTTT
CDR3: CASRLRPDEAFF

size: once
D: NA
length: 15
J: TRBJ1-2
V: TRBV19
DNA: TGTGCCAGTAGTGCGCGACCACAGGGTCAGGATGGCTACACCTTC
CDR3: CASSARPQGQDGYTF

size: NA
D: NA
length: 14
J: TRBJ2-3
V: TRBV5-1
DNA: TGCGCCAGCAGCTTGGGACAGGCCACAGATACGCAGTATTTT
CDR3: CASSLGQATDTQYF

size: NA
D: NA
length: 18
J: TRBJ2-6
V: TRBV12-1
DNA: TGTGCCAGCAGCTTTGGCAGGGGGCGAAACTCTGGGGCCAACGTCCTGACTTTC
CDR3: CASSFGRGRNSGANVLTF

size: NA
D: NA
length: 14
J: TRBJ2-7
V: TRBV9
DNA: TGTGCCAGCAGCGCTTCGGCCCTTTCCTACGAGCAGTACTTC
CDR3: CASSASALSYEQYF

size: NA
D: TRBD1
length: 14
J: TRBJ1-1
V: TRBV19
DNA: TGTGCCAGTAGTAGAGGACAGGGAATCTCTGAAGCTTTCTTT
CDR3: CASSRGQGISEAFF

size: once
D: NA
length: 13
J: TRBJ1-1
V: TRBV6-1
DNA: TGTGCCAGCAGTGACAGGACCTCCACTGAAGCTTTCTTT
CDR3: CASSDRTSTEAFF

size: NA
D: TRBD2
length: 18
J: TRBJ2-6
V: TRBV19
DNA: TGTGCCAGTAGTATAACTAGCGGGAGCCGCTCTGGGGCCAACGTCCTGACTTTC
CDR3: CASSITSGSRSGANVLTF

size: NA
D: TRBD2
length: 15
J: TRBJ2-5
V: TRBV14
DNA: TGTGCCAGCAGCCAAGAAAGCGGGGGGCAGGAGACCCAGTACTTC
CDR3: CASSQESGGQETQYF

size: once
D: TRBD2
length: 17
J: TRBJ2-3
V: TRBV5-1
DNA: TGCGCCAGCAGCCCGGGCTTAGCGGGAGGTAGCACAGATACGCAGTATTTT
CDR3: CASSPGLAGGSTDTQYF

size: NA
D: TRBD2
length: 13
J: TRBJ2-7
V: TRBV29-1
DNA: TGCAGCGCCTCCGGGACTAGCAGCTACGAGCAGTACTTC
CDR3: CSASGTSSYEQYF

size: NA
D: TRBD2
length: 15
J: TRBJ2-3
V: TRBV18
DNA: TGTGCCAGCTCAGCGACTAGCGGGACGGGGGATACGCAGTATTTT
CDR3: CASSATSGTGDTQYF

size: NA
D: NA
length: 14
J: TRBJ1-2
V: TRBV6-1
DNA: TGTGCCAGCAGTGAAGGAATCGGGGGAAGAGGCTACACCTTC
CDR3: CASSEGIGGRGYTF

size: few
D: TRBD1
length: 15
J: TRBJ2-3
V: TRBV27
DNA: TGTGCCAGCAGTCCGACAGGGGAGTCCACAGATACGCAGTATTTT
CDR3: CASSPTGESTDTQYF

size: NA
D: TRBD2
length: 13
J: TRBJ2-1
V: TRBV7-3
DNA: TGTGCCAGCAGTGGACTAGCGGGAAATGAGCAGTTCTTC
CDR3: CASSGLAGNEQFF

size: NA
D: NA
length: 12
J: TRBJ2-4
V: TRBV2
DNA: TGTGCCAGCAGGAGAGGGGCAAACATTCAGTACTTC
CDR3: CASRRGANIQYF

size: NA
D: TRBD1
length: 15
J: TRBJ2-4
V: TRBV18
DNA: TGTGCCAGCTCACCACCCACAGGGGGCGCCGGCATTCAGTACTTC
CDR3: CASSPPTGGAGIQYF

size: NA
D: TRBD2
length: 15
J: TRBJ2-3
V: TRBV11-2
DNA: TGTGCCAGCAGCTTAGGGACTAGTATTGCAGATACGCAGTATTTT
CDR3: CASSLGTSIADTQYF